This TCR beta chain was retrieved from a study of metastatic and nonmetastatic thyroid tumors. About the research overall: It was across blood and tumor or nodule tissue from malignant and benign thyroid patients that repertoires were compared.

TCRdb re-called clones from the PCR reads using MiXCR. The top ten clones hold 5.5% to 7% of a sample with about 35,000 clones, about a sixth of them seen once. This clone was counted ten times or more. CDR1 and CDR2 from the germline V gene are MGHRA and YSYEKL. This CDR3 is built from 14 residues. The ends were cut back, 3 bases at V and 3 bases at J, with 11 bases in the middle. Each patient came to thyroid surgery without any prior treatment (of any kind). The genes are TRBV4-1 and TRBJ2-5; perhaps D is TRBD1 or TRBD2 (5 bases each). The source of this sequence is a male donor with papillary thyroid cancer or a benign thyroid nodule (not recorded which). Some clones in this sample may be carry-over from other donors' samples. Sequences were obtained from blood. CDR3: CASSHPGAEETQYF. In DNA form, the CDR3 reads TGCGCCAGCAGCCACCCCGGGGCAGAAGAGACCCAGTACTTC.